Below are 12 T cell receptor beta chains sequenced from a single sample in a study of shared clonotypes between healthy human individuals. Using immunoSEQ multiplex PCR, the repertoire was profiled, and TCRdb retains in-frame clones only, with some absent. Among around 1,900,000 clones listed, over 85% were seen once. The naive CD8 fraction comprised CD45RO-negative cells positively selected for CCR7 and excluded terminally differentiated effector memory CD45RA+ cells. Sequenced: naive CD8+ T cells from PBMCs. These receptors originate from a man aged 18-30 years in good health. Some clones in this sample may be carry-over from other donors' samples.

The chain links TRBV12-5 to TRBJ1-1; 9 bases are shared with TRBD1. CDR3 length equals 14 residues. The trim removed 3 bases at V and 10 bases at J, leaving 9 bases unmatched. Germline V gene sequence: CDR1 LGHNT, CDR2 FRNRAP. For the CDR3, the DNA is TGTGCTAGTGGTTTCGTGGGACAGGGCGCGCCAGCTTTCTTT. It translates to CASGFVGQGAPAFF. The whole variable domain, filled in from reference TRBV12-5 and TRBJ1-1, reads DARVTQTPRHKVTEMGQEVTMRCQPILGHNTVFWYRQTMMQGLELLAYFRNRAPLDDSGMPKDRFSAEMPDATLATLKIQPSEPRDSAVYFCASGFVGQGAPAFFGQGTRLTVV.

The V gene is TRBV6-5, the J gene TRBJ2-1; 11 bases are shared with TRBD1. The CDR3 has 15 residues. CDR1 is MNHEY, CDR2 SVGAGI, per germline. J was trimmed by 1 base and V by 6 bases; bases with no gene match: 2. The CDR3 reads CASSRDRGSYNEQFF. In DNA form, the CDR3 reads TGTGCCAGCAGCAGGGACAGGGGGTCCTACAATGAGCAGTTCTTC.

This clone was seen just once. The chain employs TRBV9 and TRBJ2-7; a weak D match, TRBD2 (5 bases). The CDR3 covers 16 residues. Looked up from germline, CDR1 is SGDLS and CDR2 is YYNGEE. Trimming cost V 0 bases and J 4 bases, with 17 bases left between them. Written as DNA, the CDR3 is TGTGCCAGCAGCGTAGGGGCGGACTCGCCGTTGTACGAGCAGTACTTC. This translates into CASSVGADSPLYEQYF.

The rearrangement links TRBV7-9 to TRBJ2-1; D uncertain. This CDR3 comprises 15 residues. Germline CDR1 is SEHNR and CDR2 is FQNEAQ (reference sequence). V dropped 3 bases and J dropped 2 bases, with 11 bases sitting between them. The CDR3 coding sequence is TGTGCCAGCAGCTTTATTCAGTATCCCTACAATGAGCAGTTCTTC. Translation gives CASSFIQYPYNEQFF.

This clone has only one observation. This chain uses TRBV28 with TRBJ2-2; TRBD1 aligns across 7 bases. CDR1 MDHEN and CDR2 SYDVKM come from the germline V gene. The V gene end was trimmed by 1 base and the J gene end by 3 bases; junction bases not matched to a gene: 2. There are 15 residues in the CDR3. The CDR3 sequence: CASSLLQGYTGELFF. Written as DNA, the CDR3 is TGTGCCAGCAGTTTATTACAGGGGTACACCGGGGAGCTGTTTTTT.

This clone came up once. The CDR3 nucleotides read TGTGCCAGCAGCCAAGAATTATTTTTGGCTAGCGGGAGAGAGCAGTTCTTC. Protein: CASSQELFLASGREQFF. The gene calls are TRBV4-2 and TRBJ2-1, with TRBD2 identical over 10 bases. The CDR3 has 17 residues. The V segment lost 0 bases and the J segment 10 bases; nucleotides outside the gene matches: 12. Per germline, CDR1 LGHNA and CDR2 YNFKEQ.

This chain connects TRBV29-1 to TRBJ2-7; the D gene is possibly TRBD2 (6 bases). V was shortened by 5 bases and J by 0 bases, with 20 bases between the two germline ends. Germline CDR1 reads SQVTM; CDR2 reads ANQGSEA. The CDR3 is 16 amino acids. Written as DNA, the CDR3 is TGCAGCGTTCCCTCCCTTAATAGCGGTACCTCCTACGAGCAGTACTTC. Amino acids: CSVPSLNSGTSYEQYF.

The chain links TRBV5-6 to TRBJ1-3, with TRBD1 as a possible D gene (6 bases). CDR3 length: 14 amino acids. Per the germline V gene, CDR1 is SGHDT and CDR2 is YYEEEE. V shed 4 bases and J shed 2 bases, with 10 bases lying between them. The CDR3 region has the DNA TGTGCCAGCAGCACCCAGGGGACTGGAAACACCATATATTTT. Its translation: CASSTQGTGNTIYF.

The chain couples TRBV13 to TRBJ2-5, with D perhaps matching TRBD1 (6 bases). The J call may be faulty, since TRBJ2-7 better matches the DNA end. This CDR3 has 14 amino acids. Germline CDR1 is PRHDT and CDR2 is FYEKMQ (reference sequence). The CDR3 spells CASSSRQAAYEQYF. The CDR3 nucleotides read TGTGCCAGCAGCTCACGACAGGCGGCCTACGAGCAGTACTTC.

The chain uses TRBV4-1 and TRBJ2-7; D is possibly TRBD1 (5 bases). The CDR3 length is 15 residues. The ends were cut back, 0 bases at V and 3 bases at J, with 12 bases in the middle. Germline V gives CDR1 MGHRA, CDR2 YSYEKL. The CDR3 sequence is CASSQDRDRIYEQYF. Written as DNA, the CDR3 is TGCGCCAGCAGCCAAGACCGTGACAGAATCTACGAGCAGTACTTC.

The rearrangement joins TRBV30 to TRBJ2-7, with D tentatively TRBD2 (6 bases). The V gene lost 0 bases and the J gene lost 2 bases, with 14 bases spanning the gap. The length of the CDR3 is 15 residues. Germline loops: CDR1 GTSNPN, CDR2 SVGIG (reference sequence). The CDR3 region is CAWSVRAGNPYEQYF. As DNA, the CDR3 is TGTGCCTGGAGTGTACGGGCGGGGAACCCCTACGAGCAGTACTTC.

The chain is built from TRBV9 and TRBJ2-2; 9 positions agree with TRBD1. Germline assignment: CDR1 SGDLS and CDR2 YYNGEE. J lost 0 bases, V lost 2 bases, and 8 bases had no gene match. The CDR3 is 18 amino acids. The CDR3 DNA is TGTGCCAGCAGCGTGTCAACAGGGGGCGGGACGAACACCGGGGAGCTGTTTTTT. This gives the protein CASSVSTGGGTNTGELFF.